The rows below give T cell receptor beta chains drawn from one sample of a study of identical twins. TCRdb recomputed calls from the 5' RACE reads with MiXCR, one row per CDR3 protein. The sample lists some 260,000 distinct CDR3 sequences, over 12% occurring once. Sequencing was performed on memory (CD45RO+) T cells sorted from blood. These receptors originate from a young woman in good health. The CDR3 runs from the conserved cysteine through the conserved F or W. D genes are given only for firm matches. Some rows mark clone size as missing; the rest say once, few, many or name a class of expanded clone.

TRBV11-2	TRBJ2-2	-	few	TGTGCCAGCAGCTTATGGGCCATATCGGATACCGGGGAGCTGTTTTTT	CASSLWAISDTGELFF
TRBV6-1	TRBJ2-7	TRBD1	many	TGTGCCAGCAGAACCACCGGGACAGGGTTCCACGAGCAGTACTTC	CASRTTGTGFHEQYF
TRBV6-2/TRBV6-3	TRBJ2-1	-	few	TGTGCCAGCATCCAACGGGGGTCCTACAATGAGCAGTTCTTC	CASIQRGSYNEQFF
TRBV5-6	TRBJ2-1	-	many	TGTGCCAGCAGGGCGACTATCAGAGACTCCTACAATGAGCAGTTCTTC	CASRATIRDSYNEQFF
TRBV15	TRBJ2-7	-	many	TGTGCCACCAGCAGAGAGTACAGGGTGTACGAGCAGTACTTC	CATSREYRVYEQYF
TRBV5-1	TRBJ2-3	-	few	TGCGCCAGCAGCTTGGGAGTAGCGACAGATACGCAGTATTTT	CASSLGVATDTQYF
TRBV7-2	TRBJ2-1	-	few	TGTGCCAGCAGCCCCTATGCGGGAACCCACAATGAGCAGTTCTTC	CASSPYAGTHNEQFF
TRBV20-1	TRBJ1-3	-	many	TGCAGTGCCAGCCTATCGGGTGGAAACACCATATATTTT	CSASLSGGNTIYF
TRBV3-1	TRBJ2-6	-	many	TGTGCCAGCAGCCAATTACGGGTAGCTGGGGCCAACGTCCTGACTTTC	CASSQLRVAGANVLTF
TRBV5-1	TRBJ1-1	-	few	TGCGCCAGCAGCTTGGATCCAGGCGTCACTGAAGCTTTCTTT	CASSLDPGVTEAFF
TRBV20-1	TRBJ1-6	TRBD1	-	TGCAGTGCCACAGGGGGAAGGAGTTCACCCCTCCACTTT	CSATGGRSSPLHF
TRBV4-3	TRBJ1-5	-	few	TGCGCCAGCAGCCAAAGGGCCGTAGAGGGGTATCAGCCCCAGCATTTT	CASSQRAVEGYQPQHF
TRBV11-1	TRBJ2-7	-	few	TGTGCCAGCAGCTTATGGGCGGACAGAGGTTACGAGCAGTACTTC	CASSLWADRGYEQYF
TRBV15	TRBJ2-7	-	-	TGTGCCACCAGCAGAGATCCTGGGGGGCGTCGGCAGTACTTC	CATSRDPGGRRQYF
TRBV3-1	TRBJ2-2	-	many	TGTGCCAGCAGACCCGGCCAAGGCGACACCGGGGAGCTGTTTTTT	CASRPGQGDTGELFF
TRBV5-1	TRBJ1-5	-	-	TGCGCCAGCAGCTGGGACACAAATCAGCCCCAGCATTTT	CASSWDTNQPQHF
TRBV7-2	TRBJ1-3	-	few	TGTGCCAGCAGCCCGGACCCGGCCTCCCGGGGAAACACCATATATTTT	CASSPDPASRGNTIYF
TRBV12-3/TRBV12-4	TRBJ2-7	-	-	TGTGCCAGCAGTCAGCGGCCAAACGAGCAGTACTTC	CASSQRPNEQYF
TRBV5-1	TRBJ2-1	TRBD2	-	TGCGCCAGCAGCTTGACTAGCGGAACCTACAATGAGCAGTTCTTC	CASSLTSGTYNEQFF
TRBV10-1	TRBJ2-3	-	-	TGCGCCAGCAGTGATGGGGGGATCAACACAGATACGCAGTATTTT	CASSDGGINTDTQYF
TRBV27	TRBJ1-2	-	-	TGTGCCAGCAGTCCCCAGAGAAACTATGGCTACACCTTC	CASSPQRNYGYTF
TRBV12-3/TRBV12-4	TRBJ2-2	-	many	TGTGCCAGCATCCTTTTAGGGGGTACCGGGGAGCTGTTTTTT	CASILLGGTGELFF
TRBV11-3	TRBJ2-1	-	-	TGTGCCAGCAGCCGATATCGGAGGGCGGACGCCTACAATGAGCAGTTCTTC	CASSRYRRADAYNEQFF
TRBV20-1	TRBJ1-2	-	few	TGCAGTGGGGGGCACCGATCCACCTTC	CSGGHRSTF
TRBV20-1	TRBJ1-2	-	few	TGCAGTGCTGGGGAATCCCGAAATGGTGGCTACACCTTC	CSAGESRNGGYTF
TRBV14	TRBJ1-2	-	few	TGTGCCAGCAGCGGGCGGACCGGGACGGCCTTCTATGGCTACACCTTC	CASSGRTGTAFYGYTF
TRBV7-2	TRBJ2-3	TRBD2	-	TGTGCCAGCAGCTTACGACTAGCGGATACGCAGTATTTT	CASSLRLADTQYF
TRBV20-1	TRBJ2-1	TRBD2	few	TGCAGTGAGAGGACTAGCTATTCCAATGAGCAGTTCTTC	CSERTSYSNEQFF
TRBV3-1	TRBJ1-2	-	-	TGTGCCAGCAGCCAAAGAGGGGGGAACTATGGCTACACCTTC	CASSQRGGNYGYTF
TRBV3-1	TRBJ1-2	-	many	TGTGCCAGCAGCCAAGATGGCCTCAGGGGCTACACCTTC	CASSQDGLRGYTF
TRBV20-1	TRBJ2-1	TRBD2	-	TGCAGTGCTACCTCTAGCGGGGGGGCGAACAATGAGCAGTTCTTC	CSATSSGGANNEQFF
TRBV10-3	TRBJ1-1	TRBD1	few	TGTGCCACCCGGGCCCCGGGACAGATTTTTGAAGCTTTCTTT	CATRAPGQIFEAFF
TRBV2	TRBJ1-5	-	many	TGTGCCAGCAGTCAGGAGGACACCCGACTATGGCCCCAGCATTTT	CASSQEDTRLWPQHF
TRBV27	TRBJ1-2	TRBD1	few	TGTGCCAGCAGACTGACAGGGACCTATGGCTACACCTTC	CASRLTGTYGYTF
TRBV6-1	TRBJ2-2	TRBD2	few	TGTGCCAGCAGTCAACTTAGGCGGGGGGCCTCCGGGGAGCTGTTTTTT	CASSQLRRGASGELFF
TRBV27	TRBJ2-3	-	-	TGTGCCAGCAGCGCCGCGGGTTTGCCAGATACGCAGTATTTT	CASSAAGLPDTQYF
TRBV20-1	TRBJ2-1	TRBD1	-	TGCAGTGCTGTTGGGAGGGACAGGGGGGTGGATGAGCAGTTCTTC	CSAVGRDRGVDEQFF
TRBV11-3	TRBJ1-2	-	-	TGTGCCAGCAGCTTAGAACAGAGCCGTCATGGCTACACCTTC	CASSLEQSRHGYTF
TRBV20-1	TRBJ2-1	TRBD2	few	TGCAGTGCTACCGGGACTAGCGGGAGCCGTTGGGAGCAGTTCTTC	CSATGTSGSRWEQFF
TRBV7-2	TRBJ1-1	-	many	TGTGCCAGCAGCTTATGGCGGGCCGAAGCTTTCTTT	CASSLWRAEAFF
TRBV5-1	TRBJ2-7	-	few	TGCGCCAGCAGCTTATCCGGACCCCCTTACGAGCAGTACTTC	CASSLSGPPYEQYF
TRBV20-1	TRBJ2-1	-	-	TGCAGTGCTAGCCGGGACGAGTACAATGAGCAGTTCTTC	CSASRDEYNEQFF
TRBV2	TRBJ2-2	TRBD1	-	TGTGCCAGCACCGGAGACCGGACAGGAGAGGAGACCGGGGAGCTGTTTTTT	CASTGDRTGEETGELFF
TRBV7-9	TRBJ1-3	-	few	TGTGCCAGCAGCGGTGCCGTGCAGAGCTCTGGAAACACCATATATTTT	CASSGAVQSSGNTIYF
TRBV20-1	TRBJ2-5	-	few	TGCAGTGCTAGATCGCCCGGGTTTGGGCGAGAGACCCAGTACTTC	CSARSPGFGRETQYF
TRBV20-1	TRBJ1-1	TRBD1	few	TGCAGTGCTAGAGCCGGGGGGACAGGGTATTTAACTGAAGCTTTCTTT	CSARAGGTGYLTEAFF
TRBV12-3/TRBV12-4	TRBJ2-1	-	few	TGTGCCAGCAGCTTAGGAGGCAGGGCCAATGAGCAGTTCTTC	CASSLGGRANEQFF
TRBV20-1	TRBJ2-1	TRBD2	few	TGCAGTGTCATAAGGCCTAGCGGGAGCAATGAGCAGTTCTTC	CSVIRPSGSNEQFF
TRBV7-9	TRBJ1-5	-	-	TGTGCCAGCAGCAGGAGCAATCAGCCCCAGCATTTT	CASSRSNQPQHF
TRBV5-6	TRBJ2-7	-	many	TGTGCCAGCAGCAACGGTCGGGACGGCCTCTACGAGCAGTACTTC	CASSNGRDGLYEQYF
TRBV29-1	TRBJ2-7	-	few	TGCAGCGTCGGACAGACCTACGAGCAGTACTTC	CSVGQTYEQYF
TRBV18	TRBJ2-7	-	-	TGTGCCAGCTCACCAGGCCAGGTATCGTTTGAGCAGTACTTC	CASSPGQVSFEQYF
TRBV11-2	TRBJ2-7	-	few	TGTGCCAGCAGCTTAGATCCGTCAACCTACGAGCAGTACTTC	CASSLDPSTYEQYF
TRBV19	TRBJ1-4	TRBD1	-	TGTGCCAGCGACCGGACAGGCGAAAAACTGTTTTTT	CASDRTGEKLFF
TRBV12-3/TRBV12-4	TRBJ2-1	-	few	TGTGCCAGCAGTCCCTTCGGCGGGATCAATGAGCAGTTCTTC	CASSPFGGINEQFF
TRBV4-3	TRBJ1-2	TRBD1	few	TGCGCCAGCAGCCAAGATCGTCGGGACAGCGGCTACACCTTC	CASSQDRRDSGYTF
TRBV27	TRBJ2-1	-	-	TGTGCCAGCAGTTCCGGCGCCTCTGAGTTCAATGAGCAGTTCTTC	CASSSGASEFNEQFF
TRBV5-1	TRBJ1-2	-	few	TGCGCCAGCAGCTTAGTTTCGCCGCCCGAGGAAGGCTACACCTTC	CASSLVSPPEEGYTF
TRBV28	TRBJ2-7	-	few	TGTGCCAGCCGGAGCCACTACGAGCAGTACTTC	CASRSHYEQYF
TRBV11-3	TRBJ1-1	-	-	TGTGCCAGCAGCTTGTCGGGATCCTCGAACACTGAAGCTTTCTTT	CASSLSGSSNTEAFF